This T cell receptor (beta chain) appears in the sequencing data of a study of fetal regulatory T cell absence and autoimmunity. On the study more broadly: Without clinical diabetes, IPEX patients showed exocrine pancreas autoimmunity.

Assay: immunoSEQ multiplex PCR; the TCRdb copy retains only in-frame clones and omits some. Of 95,000 or so clones listed, approximately 75% are singletons. Study-level results: TRB gene family usage was broadly similar in cord blood and pancreas. Compared with cord blood, pancreas showed oligoclonal TCR enrichment, some clones over 80-fold. Antigen-driven pancreatic autoimmunity before birth in IPEX was inferred from oligoclonal enrichment.

About this clone itself: As yet, its antigen is unknown.

Germline CDR1 WSHSY, CDR2 SAAADI. This CDR3 region has 14 residues. V was pared by 3 bases and J by 0 bases, with 6 bases between. This clonotype was sampled from a male donor with IPEX syndrome. The genes are TRBV10-2 and TRBJ1-5; D might be TRBD1 (5 bases). The specimen was pancreas tissue. CDR3 protein: CASSDQGSNQPQHF. The CDR3, as DNA: TGCGCCAGCAGTGATCAGGGTAGCAATCAGCCCCAGCATTTT.